The 10 T cell receptor beta chains in this list originate from one sample, sequenced in a study of CD8+ T cells in alopecia areata. Extraction and reverse transcription of RNA yielded cDNA as the sequencing template. Only in-frame clones appear in the TCRdb table, and some are missing; sequencing was by immunoSEQ multiplex PCR. The repertoire holds about 150,000 clones, with about 59% as singletons. Sample treatment: oral pan-JAK inhibitor, 5-10 mg twice daily. Sequenced material: CD8+ T cells sorted from blood, taken at week 4, from a patient treated with tofacitinib. The receptor source for this set is a human donor with alopecia areata.

V and J are TRBV4-3 and TRBJ1-6, with TRBD1 matching over 9 bases. The CDR3 spans 20 residues. J was trimmed by 0 bases and V by 4 bases; bases with no gene match: 13. Germline V gene data show CDR1 as LGHNA and CDR2 as YSLEER. The CDR3 sequence: CASSPAWDREYRSYNSPLHF. The CDR3 DNA reads TGCGCCAGCAGCCCAGCCTGGGACAGGGAATACCGCTCCTATAATTCACCCCTCCACTTT.

The V gene is TRBV7-2, the J gene TRBJ2-2; TRBD1 agrees at 8 bases. V trimming: 4 bases; J trimming: 1 base; junction bases outside the gene matches: 2. The CDR3 contains 15 residues. Germline V gene lookup returns CDR1 SGHTA and CDR2 FQGNSA. This CDR3 is CASSSTGENTGELFF. As DNA, the CDR3 is TGTGCCAGCAGCTCGACAGGGGAGAACACCGGGGAGCTGTTTTTT.

V usage is TRBV2 and J usage is TRBJ1-5, with TRBD1 identical over 9 bases. The CDR3 runs to 16 residues. Losses at the gene ends were 4 bases for V and 2 bases for J; bases not matched to a gene: 6. CDR1 is SNHLY, CDR2 FYNNEI, per germline. CDR3 amino acids: CASSGTGGWGNQPQHF. DNA for the CDR3: TGTGCCAGCAGTGGTACAGGGGGCTGGGGCAATCAGCCCCAGCATTTT.

Here the CDR3 DNA reads TGTGCCAGCAGCCTAGGGGACAGGCCAGCCTACGAGCAGTACTTC. Protein sequence: CASSLGDRPAYEQYF. The chain couples TRBV5-4 to TRBJ2-5; TRBD1 agrees at 8 bases. The last part of the DNA fits TRBJ2-7 better; the J call may be wrong. This CDR3 is 15 amino acids long. Per the germline V gene, CDR1 is SGHNT and CDR2 is YYREEE (reference sequence).

The rearrangement joins TRBV12-5 to TRBJ2-5; possible D gene TRBD1, 5 bases. Trimming removed 1 base from V and 2 bases from J, with 11 bases in between. The CDR3 runs 15 residues. The germline gives CDR1 LGHNT, CDR2 FRNRAP. CDR3 in amino acids: CASGLARQRQETQYF. In nucleotides, the CDR3 is TGTGCTAGTGGTTTGGCCCGACAGCGACAAGAGACCCAGTACTTC.

This clone has more than one count but fewer than ten. This chain links TRBV30 with TRBJ2-3; a weak D match, TRBD2 (6 bases). The CDR3 is 12 residues long. Per germline, CDR1 GTSNPN and CDR2 SVGIG (reference sequence). The ends were cut back, 4 bases at V and 3 bases at J, with 8 bases in the middle. CDR3: CAWTAGTDTQYF. The CDR3 DNA is TGTGCCTGGACAGCGGGTACAGATACGCAGTATTTT.

The CDR3 nucleotides are TGTGCCAGCAGTTATGGGACAGCTAGCACAGATACGCAGTATTTT. The encoded protein is CASSYGTASTDTQYF. The rearrangement uses TRBV6-5 and TRBJ2-3, with 7 bases fitting TRBD1. The length of the CDR3 is 15 residues. V was clipped by 3 bases and J by 0 bases; unmatched bases: 3. CDR1 and CDR2 from the germline V gene are MNHEY and SVGAGI.

This sequence joins TRBV27 and TRBJ2-5, with D tentatively TRBD2 (6 bases). The tail of the sequence fits TRBJ2-7 better, so the J call may be wrong. CDR3 size: 14 residues. Germline loops: CDR1 MNHEY, CDR2 SMNVEV (reference sequence). The chain's CDR3 is CASSLEGRPYEQYF. CDR3 bases: TGTGCCAGCAGTTTGGAGGGTAGACCCTACGAGCAGTACTTC.

This clone has a handful of counts. This chain joins TRBV4-1 and TRBJ1-6; no clear D. The V end was cut by 3 bases, the J end by 1 base, with 10 bases between. This CDR3 has 16 residues. Germline loops: CDR1 MGHRA, CDR2 YSYEKL. The CDR3 here is CASSQARASYNSPLHF. The DNA for the CDR3 is TGCGCCAGCAGCCAGGCGAGGGCGTCCTATAATTCACCCCTCCACTTT.

The V call is TRBV2, the J call TRBJ2-2; D gene unclear. CDR1 SNHLY and CDR2 FYNNEI come from the germline V gene. The CDR3 totals 13 residues. Trimming shortened V by 3 bases and J by 5 bases, and 7 bases separated the two germline ends. CDR3 amino acids: CASSEQETGELFF. The CDR3 DNA reads TGTGCCAGCAGTGAGCAGGAGACCGGGGAGCTGTTTTTT.